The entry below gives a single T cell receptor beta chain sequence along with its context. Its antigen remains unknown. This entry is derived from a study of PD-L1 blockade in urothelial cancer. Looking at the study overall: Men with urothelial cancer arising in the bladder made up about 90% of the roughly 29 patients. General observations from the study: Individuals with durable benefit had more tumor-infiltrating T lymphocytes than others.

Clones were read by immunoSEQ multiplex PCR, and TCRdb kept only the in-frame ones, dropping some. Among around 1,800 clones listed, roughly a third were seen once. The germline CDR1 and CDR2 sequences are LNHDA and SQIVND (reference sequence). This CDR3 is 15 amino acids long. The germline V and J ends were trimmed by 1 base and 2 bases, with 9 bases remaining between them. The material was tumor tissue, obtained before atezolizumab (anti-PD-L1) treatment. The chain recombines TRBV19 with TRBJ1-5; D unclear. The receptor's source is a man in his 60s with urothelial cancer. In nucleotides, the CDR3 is TGTGCCAGTAGTATAGGAAGGGTTCGCAATCAGCCCCAGCATTTT. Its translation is CASSIGRVRNQPQHF.